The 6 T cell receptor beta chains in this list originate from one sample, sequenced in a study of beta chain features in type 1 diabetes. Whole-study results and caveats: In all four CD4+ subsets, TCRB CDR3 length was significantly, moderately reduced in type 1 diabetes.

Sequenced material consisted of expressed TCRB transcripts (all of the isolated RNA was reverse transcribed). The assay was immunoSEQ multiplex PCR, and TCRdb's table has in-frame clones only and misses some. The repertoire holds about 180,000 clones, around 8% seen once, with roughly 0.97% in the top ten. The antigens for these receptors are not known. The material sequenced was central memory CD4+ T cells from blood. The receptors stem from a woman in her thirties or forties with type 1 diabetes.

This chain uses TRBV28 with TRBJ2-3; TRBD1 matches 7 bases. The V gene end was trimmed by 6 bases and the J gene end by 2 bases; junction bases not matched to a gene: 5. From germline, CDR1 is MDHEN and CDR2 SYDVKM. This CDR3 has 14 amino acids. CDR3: CASRKTGNTDTQYF. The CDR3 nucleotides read TGTGCCAGCAGGAAGACAGGGAACACAGATACGCAGTATTTT. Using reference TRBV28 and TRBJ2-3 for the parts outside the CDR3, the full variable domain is DVKVTQSSRYLVKRTGEKVFLECVQDMDHENMFWYRQDPGLGLRLIYFSYDVKMKEKGDIPEGYSVSREKKERFSLILESASTNQTSMYLCASRKTGNTDTQYFGPGTRLTVL.

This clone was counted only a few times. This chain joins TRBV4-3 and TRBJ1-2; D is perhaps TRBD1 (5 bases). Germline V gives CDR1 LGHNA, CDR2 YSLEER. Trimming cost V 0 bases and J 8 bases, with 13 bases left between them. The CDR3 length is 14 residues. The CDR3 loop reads CASSQEGAAGGYTF. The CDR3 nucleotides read TGCGCCAGCAGCCAAGAAGGGGCGGCCGGGGGCTACACCTTC.

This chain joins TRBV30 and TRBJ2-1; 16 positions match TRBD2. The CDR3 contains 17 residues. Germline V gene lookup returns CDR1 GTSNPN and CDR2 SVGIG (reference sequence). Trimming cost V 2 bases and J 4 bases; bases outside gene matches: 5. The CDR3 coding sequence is TGTGCCTGGAGTTGGGGACTAGCGGGAGGGGCGTACAATGAGCAGTTCTTC. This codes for CAWSWGLAGGAYNEQFF. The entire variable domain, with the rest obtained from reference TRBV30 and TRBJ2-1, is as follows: SQTIHQWPATLVQPVGSPLSLECTVEGTSNPNLYWYRQAAGRGLQLLFYSVGIGQISSEVPQNLSASRPQDRQFILSSKKLLLSDSGFYLCAWSWGLAGGAYNEQFFGPGTRLTVL.

Written as DNA, the CDR3 is TGTGCCAGCAAACTACGGGGACAGGGGGTCGATACGCAGTATTTT. This gives the protein CASKLRGQGVDTQYF. The chain has TRBV28 and TRBJ2-3; 11 bases are shared with TRBD1. Losses at the gene ends were 7 bases for V and 6 bases for J; bases not matched to a gene: 9. CDR3 length equals 15 residues. The V gene's germline CDR1 is MDHEN and CDR2 SYDVKM.

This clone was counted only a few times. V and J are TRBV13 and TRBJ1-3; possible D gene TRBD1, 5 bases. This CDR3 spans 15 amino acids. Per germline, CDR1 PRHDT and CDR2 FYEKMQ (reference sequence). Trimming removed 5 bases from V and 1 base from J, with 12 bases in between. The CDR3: CASSPGQGSGNTIYF. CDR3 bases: TGTGCCAGCAGCCCAGGGCAGGGATCTGGAAACACCATATATTTT.

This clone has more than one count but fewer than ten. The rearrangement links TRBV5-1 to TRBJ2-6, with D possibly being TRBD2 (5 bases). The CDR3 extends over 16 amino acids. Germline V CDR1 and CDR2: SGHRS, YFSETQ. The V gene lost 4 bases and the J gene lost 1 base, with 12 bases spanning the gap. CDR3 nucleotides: TGCGCCAGCAGCGTAGGGAGTCGGTCTGGGGCCAACGTCCTGACTTTC. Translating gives CASSVGSRSGANVLTF.